The next 6 T cell receptor beta chains were all read from a single sample in a study of cytomegalovirus exposure and HLA in healthy donors. PCR involved 60 Vbeta and 13 Jbeta primers. Profiled with immunoSEQ multiplex PCR; TCRdb holds only in-frame clones, not every one. The sample has under 100,000 clones, roughly 79% seen once; the top ten hold 5.9%. Sample: PBMCs. The receptors were gathered from a man between 18 and 35 years old in good health and CMV-seropositive.

The genes are TRBV25-1 and TRBJ2-7; the D gene is possibly TRBD2 (5 bases). V lost 9 bases, J lost 2 bases, and 11 bases lay in between. This CDR3 comprises 12 residues. CDR1 is MGHDK and CDR2 is SYGVNS in the germline V gene. The CDR3 here is CASGRATYEQYF. The CDR3 DNA reads TGTGCCAGTGGGAGAGCCACCTACGAGCAGTACTTC.

V is TRBV28 and J is TRBJ1-1, with 9 bases aligning to TRBD1. This CDR3 has 14 amino acids. Germline V CDR1 and CDR2: MDHEN, SYDVKM. V trimming: 6 bases; J trimming: 8 bases; junction bases outside the gene matches: 10. CDR3 amino acids: CASRPSGTGMEAFF. As DNA, the CDR3 is TGTGCCAGCAGACCTTCCGGGACAGGGATGGAAGCTTTCTTT. Supplemented by reference TRBV28 and TRBJ1-1, the full variable domain reads DVKVTQSSRYLVKRTGEKVFLECVQDMDHENMFWYRQDPGLGLRLIYFSYDVKMKEKGDIPEGYSVSREKKERFSLILESASTNQTSMYLCASRPSGTGMEAFFGQGTRLTVV.

The V and J genes are TRBV28 and TRBJ2-7, with D perhaps matching TRBD2 (5 bases). Germline V gene sequence: CDR1 MDHEN, CDR2 SYDVKM. The ends were cut back, 3 bases at V and 2 bases at J, with 8 bases in the middle. The CDR3 contains 13 residues. This CDR3 is CASSLWRAYEQYF. The DNA of the CDR3 is TGTGCCAGCAGTTTGTGGCGGGCCTACGAGCAGTACTTC.

The gene calls are TRBV28 and TRBJ2-2, with D possibly matching TRBD2 (6 bases). Germline-derived CDR1 and CDR2 are MDHEN and SYDVKM. With 3 bases removed from V and 5 bases from J, the gap between germline ends came to 7 bases. The CDR3 is 13 residues long. DNA of the CDR3: TGTGCCAGCAGTTTTCTAGCGACCGGGGAGCTGTTTTTT. Translating gives CASSFLATGELFF.

This clone was observed a single time. This rearrangement joins TRBV28 to TRBJ2-7; D not resolved. The CDR3 length is 12 residues. Trimming stripped 8 bases from V and 0 bases from J, with 8 bases between. Germline CDR1 reads MDHEN; CDR2 reads SYDVKM. In DNA, the CDR3 is TGTGCCAGCGGTCAGTACTCCTACGAGCAGTACTTC. It codes for CASGQYSYEQYF.

This clone is a singleton in its sample. V gene TRBV9 combines with J gene TRBJ2-5; D gene unclear. V lost 0 bases, J lost 3 bases, and 6 bases lay in between. CDR1 and CDR2 from the germline V gene are SGDLS and YYNGEE. The CDR3 runs to 13 residues. The DNA for the CDR3 is TGTGCCAGCAGCGTAGACACTAAAGAGACCCAGTACTTC. Its protein product is CASSVDTKETQYF.